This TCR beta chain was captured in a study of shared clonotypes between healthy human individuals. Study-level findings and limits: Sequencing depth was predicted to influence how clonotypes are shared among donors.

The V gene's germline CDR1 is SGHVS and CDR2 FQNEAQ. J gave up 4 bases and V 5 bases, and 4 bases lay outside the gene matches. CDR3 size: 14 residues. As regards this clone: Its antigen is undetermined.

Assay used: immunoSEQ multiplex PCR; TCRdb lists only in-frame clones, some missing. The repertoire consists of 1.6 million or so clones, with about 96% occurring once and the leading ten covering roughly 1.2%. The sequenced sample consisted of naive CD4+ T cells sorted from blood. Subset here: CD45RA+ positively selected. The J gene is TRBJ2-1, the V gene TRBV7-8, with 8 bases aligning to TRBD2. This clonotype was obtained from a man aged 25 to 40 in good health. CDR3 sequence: CASSLTSGYNEQFF. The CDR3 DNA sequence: TGTGCCAGCAGCCTTACTAGCGGTTACAATGAGCAGTTCTTC.